This T cell receptor beta chain was identified during a study of breast tumors, draining lymph nodes, adjacent tissues. Germline CDR1 and CDR2: KGHSH and LQKENI. The CDR3 is 16 amino acids. With respect to this clonotype: A much larger clone lies one base from this, so it may be a read error.

Samples came from axillary lymph nodes draining the breast cancer. Each CDR3 protein is one row after TCRdb ran MiXCR on the multiplex PCR reads. This table has 150,000 to 200,000 distinct CDR3 sequences, 30% to 35% appearing once. This receptor was identified in a female donor with breast cancer. Some clones in this sample may be carry-over from other donors' samples. The sample was axillary lymph node tissue. The chain recombines TRBV18 with TRBJ2-2; a weak D match, TRBD2 (6 bases). CDR3 sequence: CASSPRRGGGTGELSF. Here the CDR3 DNA reads TGTGCCAGCTCACCAAGGAGGGGCGGCGGCACCGGGGAGCTGTCTTTT.